The entry below gives a single T cell receptor (beta chain) sequence along with its context. The antigen this receptor binds is unknown. No quality values exist for individual bases; no much larger clone is one base distant. Trimmed from V: 5 bases; trimmed from J: 6 bases; junction bases lacking a gene match: 12. CDR1 and CDR2, looked up from the germline V gene, are SGHTA and FQGTGA. Including the terminal cysteine and phenylalanine, the CDR3 comprises 16 residues. Of the read, only the CDR3 DNA is kept; its 48 bases are in frame from base 1. The donors belonged to the validation cohort of about 110 subjects, which was separate from the roughly 700-subject first cohort. This record belongs to a study of cytomegalovirus exposure and HLA in healthy donors (dated by TCRdb to 2017 to 2019). Describing the broader study: According to a later analysis, the 110 or so validation repertoires were produced on the same platform as the approximately 600 repertoires of the first cohort. Along with the roughly 700-subject first cohort, a separate validation cohort of over a hundred different subjects was used. The study combined high-throughput TCR immunosequencing, statistical association of individual TCRs with disease status, and machine learning to predict cytomegalovirus infection status. The aim of the study was to test whether cataloging public T cell receptors could identify signatures of past pathogen exposure. Results the study describes overall, beyond this receptor: A total of 150 to 200 TCR beta chains were listed by the study as associated with cytomegalovirus. Subsequent analysis determined that TCRs grouped into clusters in the first cohort also showed a tendency toward co-occurrence across the roughly 120 validation repertoires, and 94% of cluster scores exceeded 0. A later analysis lacked HLA typing for the validation cohort, so it scored co-occurrence in that cohort across all 110 or so repertoires. Across donors, most TCR sequences were observed very rarely, whereas some public TCRs were present in many individuals. Cytomegalovirus status was reported to be diagnosed by the classifier with high specificity and sensitivity in both the original and validation cohorts. A few of the identified cytomegalovirus-associated TCR beta chains were confirmed in vitro to be specific for cytomegalovirus antigens. The authors suggested that the approach could potentially be generalized to other disease states and immunological phenotypes.

Receptor libraries were prepared by the immunoSEQ multiplex PCR assay. The source study handled its data this way. A statistical classification framework was built to diagnose cytomegalovirus status from the catalog of TCR beta chain sequences. In TCRdb, the immuneACCESS table is reduced to in-frame sequences with V and J assigned. These tables do not hold every clone; where another copy was compared, an unresolved V gene accounts for under half, and the others remain unexplained. V and J calls plus clone size are reproduced from that table; the DNA served to infer D and trimming. The sample table contains tens of thousands of clones; only one count was recorded for 90% to 95% of them. The ten largest clones represent about 3% of the sample.

This receptor was identified in a man aged 18-30 years in good health and CMV-seronegative. Specimen: PBMCs. The chain joins TRBV7-3 to TRBJ2-3; TRBD2 agrees with 9 junctional bases. The CDR3 region reads CASSELTGTSRDTQYF. The DNA reads TGTGCCAGCAGCGAGCTGACGGGGACTAGCCGGGATACGCAGTATTTT.